This T cell receptor (beta chain) came from a study of CD8 T cells in ankylosing spondylitis (dated 2017 in TCRdb). Notes on the research overall: To find TCR variants linked to disease, the study profiled T cell receptor beta repertoires in ankylosing spondylitis patients and healthy donors. In total, the full study cohort was made up of over a hundred healthy donors and about two dozen ankylosing spondylitis patients. Peripheral blood was sampled, and synovial fluid was additionally collected from ankylosing spondylitis patients.

V is pruned by 7 bases and J by 2 bases, leaving 5 bases of the junction without a gene match. The CDR3 starts with the cysteine, ends with the phenylalanine, and has 13 residues. Only the CDR3 part of the read is kept: 39 bases, read in frame from the first base. The germline V gene specifies SQVTM as CDR1 and ANQGSEA as CDR2. Points the paper makes about the study in general: A TCR beta motif of 7 or 8 highly homologous amino acid variants appeared characteristic of blood from ankylosing spondylitis patients. The disease-linked clones were reported as significantly enriched in matched synovial fluid samples from ankylosing spondylitis patients. Some TCR beta motif variants had previously been reported in synovial fluid and blood of reactive arthritis patients, which suggested common disease-initiation mechanisms. In peripheral blood, the disease-linked clones were found at relatively low frequencies and had a CD8+ phenotype.

The sequencer was an Illumina HiSeq 2500. Quantitative 5'-RACE with molecular barcodes was the method used to prepare the TCR beta libraries. The paper's data handling went like this. A new computational method based on a probabilistic model of VDJ rearrangement was used to identify disease-linked TCR variants. TCRdb took the public reads, trimmed them with fastp at Q25, ran MiXCR for clone calling and kept in-frame beta chains. Merged by CDR3 protein, the rows form single entries marked with the most common genes and DNA. For this entry, the V and J calls and clone size follow TCRdb and not the study's own pipeline. This sample is represented by fewer than 250,000 distinct CDR3 sequences; roughly a tenth of them were singletons. 2.6% of the sample comes from the top ten. This clonotype has ten or more counts. The target of this receptor is not known. No much larger clone exists at a distance of one base, and base qualities are not known.

Rearrangement joined TRBV29-1 to TRBJ1-3, and TRBD1 aligns with 7 junction nucleotides. Material for sequencing was blood, either unsorted or a sorted T cell fraction (not recorded which). The clonotype originates from a male donor with ankylosing spondylitis or in good health (not recorded which). The CDR3 region: CSALTGPGNTIYF. The DNA is TGCAGCGCCCTGACAGGGCCTGGAAACACCATATATTTT.